This paragraph covers one T cell receptor (beta chain) sequence. This sample stems from a study of cytomegalovirus exposure and HLA in healthy donors. Primers for the PCR totalled 60 Vbeta and 13 Jbeta. Assay used: immunoSEQ multiplex PCR; TCRdb lists only in-frame clones, some missing. The data contain 140,000 to 150,000 clones, 65% to 90% of them singletons. This CDR3 has 14 amino acids. CDR1 and CDR2 (germline): MNHEY, SMNVEV (reference sequence). V lost 5 bases and J lost 13, with 21 bases in between. The sample taken for sequencing was PBMCs. V is TRBV27 and J is TRBJ1-5; the D gene is possibly TRBD1 (5 bases). The sequence was collected from a woman aged 25 to 39 in good health and CMV-seronegative. CDR3 in DNA: TGTGCCAGCAGTCCAAATTCGGGCAGGGATTCTCAGCATTTT. Its translation: CASSPNSGRDSQHF.